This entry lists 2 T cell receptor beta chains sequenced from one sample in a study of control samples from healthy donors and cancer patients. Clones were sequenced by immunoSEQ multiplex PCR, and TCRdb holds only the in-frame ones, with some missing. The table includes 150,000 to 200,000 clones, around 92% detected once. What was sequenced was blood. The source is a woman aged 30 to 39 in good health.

CDR3 coding DNA: TGTGCCACCAGTGATCCTAGCGGGAGGGCCTACGAGCAGTACTTC. Translated: CATSDPSGRAYEQYF. The gene calls are TRBV24-1 and TRBJ2-7, with TRBD2 matching 12 bases. CDR3 size: 15 residues. J gave up 2 bases and V 3 bases, and 1 base lay outside the gene matches. Per germline, CDR1 KGHDR and CDR2 SFDVKD.

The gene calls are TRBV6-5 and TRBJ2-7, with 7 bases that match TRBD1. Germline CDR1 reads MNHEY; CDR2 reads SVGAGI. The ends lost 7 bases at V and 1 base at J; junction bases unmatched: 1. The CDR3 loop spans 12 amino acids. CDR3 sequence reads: CASIQGSYEQYF. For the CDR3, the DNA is TGTGCCAGCATACAGGGGTCCTACGAGCAGTACTTC.